The entry below describes one TCR beta chain. Assay used: immunoSEQ multiplex PCR; TCRdb lists only in-frame clones, some missing. The sample yields almost 950 clones, over 90% seen once. This specimen comes from a study of T cells and copy number aberrations in small-cell lung cancer. The CDR3 runs to 12 residues. V was shortened by 2 bases and J by 2 bases, with 3 bases between the two germline ends. Germline V gives CDR1 MNHNS, CDR2 SASEGT. The chain has TRBV6-1 and TRBJ2-5; D not certain. The material sequenced was tumor tissue. The receptor comes from a woman aged 45-65 years with small cell lung cancer. The CDR3 region has the DNA TGTGCCAGCAGTGAAAGGCAAGAGACCCAGTACTTC. Translating gives CASSERQETQYF.